The 13 T cell receptor beta chains below come from one sample, sequenced in a study of shared clonotypes between healthy human individuals. Profiling relied on immunoSEQ multiplex PCR, and the TCRdb table lists in-frame clones only, not all of them. The sample has around 510,000 clones; 95% to 96% are singletons. Specimen: naive CD4+ T cells sorted from blood. This sample's subset: CD45RA+ positively selected. These receptors were obtained from a woman younger than 45 in good health.

The gene calls are TRBV29-1 and TRBJ2-5; TRBD2 matches at 7 bases. CDR3 size: 15 residues. The trim removed 7 bases at V and 5 bases at J, leaving 16 bases unmatched. Germline V CDR1 and CDR2: SQVTM, ANQGSEA. The CDR3 bases are TGCAGCGCCGACGACGCGGGAGCATGGGGGGAGACCCAGTACTTC. This translates into CSADDAGAWGETQYF.

V and J are TRBV18 and TRBJ1-1; no clear D. The CDR3 has 16 residues. Germline CDR1 reads KGHSH; CDR2 reads LQKENI. V was cut by 5 bases and J by 3 bases, with 19 bases left in between. CDR3 in DNA: TGTGCCAGCTCATCCTCCGTGGGTTTAAGTGACACTGAAGCTTTCTTT. This codes for CASSSSVGLSDTEAFF.

The genes are TRBV28 and TRBJ2-4; 7 bases map to TRBD2. The CDR3 is made up of 12 amino acids. Looked up from germline, CDR1 is MDHEN and CDR2 is SYDVKM. The V gene end was trimmed by 4 bases and the J gene end by 7 bases; junction bases not matched to a gene: 1. CDR3 sequence (DNA): TGTGCCAGCAGTTCCGGGGGGAACATTCAGTACTTC. It is translated as CASSSGGNIQYF.

The genes are TRBV6-1 and TRBJ2-7; TRBD2 matches 7 bases. From germline, CDR1 is MNHNS and CDR2 SASEGT. V was clipped by 2 bases and J by 5 bases; unmatched bases: 9. CDR3 length equals 15 residues. The CDR3 protein is CASSEQASGEDEQYF. CDR3 coding DNA: TGTGCCAGCAGTGAACAGGCTAGCGGAGAGGACGAGCAGTACTTC.

V and J are TRBV28 and TRBJ1-2, with 9 bases aligning to TRBD1. The CDR3 has 16 residues. The germline V gene encodes CDR1 MDHEN and CDR2 SYDVKM. J gave up 6 bases and V 4 bases, and 12 bases lay outside the gene matches. The CDR3 nucleotides read TGTGCCAGCAGTTCAGCTCCGGGACAGGGTCGGGATGGCTACACCTTC. Translating gives CASSSAPGQGRDGYTF.

The V call is TRBV7-9, the J call TRBJ2-1; the D is unclear. CDR1 is SEHNR and CDR2 is FQNEAQ in the germline V gene (reference sequence). The V gene lost 4 bases and the J gene lost 1 base, with 11 bases spanning the gap. The CDR3 consists of 15 residues. In nucleotides, the CDR3 is TGTGCCAGCAGCTCCCCCCAGGATTCCTACAATGAGCAGTTCTTC. As protein: CASSSPQDSYNEQFF.

The V gene is TRBV20-1, the J gene TRBJ2-1, with D unresolved. CDR1 and CDR2 from the germline V gene are DFQATT and SNEGSKA (reference sequence). The CDR3 totals 11 residues. The germline V and J ends were trimmed by 4 bases and 6 bases, with 7 bases remaining between them. Written as DNA, the CDR3 is TGCAGTGCTATCAATTTCAATGAGCAGTTCTTC. The encoded protein is CSAINFNEQFF.

V and J are TRBV19 and TRBJ2-7, with D hard to call. V was shortened by 0 bases and J by 4 bases, with 13 bases between the two germline ends. The CDR3 extends over 15 amino acids. Per the germline V gene, CDR1 is LNHDA and CDR2 is SQIVND (reference sequence). The CDR3 nucleotides read TGTGCCAGTAGTATAGATTCGACACCCACTTACGAGCAGTACTTC. Amino acid sequence: CASSIDSTPTYEQYF.

The CDR3 loop reads CSVDRTSTDTQYF. In nucleotides, the CDR3 is TGCAGCGTTGACAGGACTAGCACAGATACGCAGTATTTT. This sequence joins TRBV29-1 and TRBJ2-3; D is possibly TRBD2 (5 bases). V lost 3 bases and J lost 0, with 7 bases in between. In germline, CDR1 is SQVTM, CDR2 ANQGSEA. This CDR3 region has 13 residues.

This chain links TRBV4-1 with TRBJ2-3; 7 positions match TRBD1. From germline, CDR1 is MGHRA and CDR2 YSYEKL. CDR3 length: 16 residues. Unmatched junction bases numbered 9, after V lost 2 bases and J lost 4 bases. This CDR3 is CASSQPTRGKADTQYF. The CDR3 bases are TGCGCCAGCAGCCAACCTACCAGGGGGAAAGCAGATACGCAGTATTTT.

The chain has TRBV27 and TRBJ2-1; 12 bases agree with TRBD2. Germline V lookup: CDR1 MNHEY, CDR2 SMNVEV (reference sequence). This CDR3 region has 17 residues. Unmatched junction bases numbered 6, after V lost 3 bases and J lost 3 bases. This CDR3 reads CASSLTSGGWGYNEQFF. CDR3 bases: TGTGCCAGCAGTTTGACTAGCGGGGGTTGGGGCTACAATGAGCAGTTCTTC.

The chain recombines TRBV6-6 with TRBJ2-7; 13 bases map to TRBD2. CDR3 length equals 16 residues. CDR1 and CDR2 (germline): MNHNY, SVGAGI (reference sequence). The V segment lost 7 bases and the J segment 6 bases; nucleotides outside the gene matches: 12. CDR3 sequence: CASKRLAGGPGVEQYF. The CDR3 DNA is TGTGCCAGCAAAAGACTAGCGGGAGGACCCGGGGTCGAGCAGTACTTC.

The chain joins TRBV6-1 to TRBJ2-3; a possible D gene is TRBD1 (5 bases). CDR3 length equals 15 residues. CDR1 and CDR2 from the germline V gene are MNHNS and SASEGT. V was cut by 4 bases and J by 2 bases, with 13 bases left in between. This chain's CDR3 is CASSVRAGPTDTQYF. CDR3 sequence (DNA): TGTGCCAGCAGTGTCAGGGCTGGCCCCACAGATACGCAGTATTTT.